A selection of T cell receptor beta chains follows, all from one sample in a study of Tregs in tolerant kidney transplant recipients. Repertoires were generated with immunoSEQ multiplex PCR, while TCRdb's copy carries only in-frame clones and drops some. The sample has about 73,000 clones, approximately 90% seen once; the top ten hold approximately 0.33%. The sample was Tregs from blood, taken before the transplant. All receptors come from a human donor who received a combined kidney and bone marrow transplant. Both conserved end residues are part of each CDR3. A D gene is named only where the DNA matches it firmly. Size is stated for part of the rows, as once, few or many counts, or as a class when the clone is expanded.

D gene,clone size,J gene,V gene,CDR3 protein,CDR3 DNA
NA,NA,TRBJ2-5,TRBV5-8,CASSLRRQSSGTQYF,TGTGCCAGCAGCTTGAGGCGGCAGTCCTCGGGGACCCAGTACTTC
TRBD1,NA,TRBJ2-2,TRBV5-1,CASSLGQGAGELFF,TGCGCCAGCAGCTTGGGACAGGGGGCCGGGGAGCTGTTTTTT
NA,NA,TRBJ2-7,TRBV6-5,CASSYPPYSYEQYF,TGTGCCAGCAGTTACCCTCCATACTCCTACGAGCAGTACTTC
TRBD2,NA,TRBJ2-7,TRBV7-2,CASSTRTSGKYEQYF,TGTGCCAGCAGCACCCGGACTAGCGGGAAGTACGAGCAGTACTTC
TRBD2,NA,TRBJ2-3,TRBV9,CASSVAGLAMDTQYF,TGTGCCAGCAGCGTAGCTGGACTAGCGATGGATACGCAGTATTTT
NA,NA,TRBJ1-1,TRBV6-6,CASSYRGGTTEAFF,TGTGCCAGCAGTTACAGGGGGGGCACCACTGAAGCTTTCTTT
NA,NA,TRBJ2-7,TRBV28,CASKDPGPGYEQYF,TGTGCCAGCAAGGATCCGGGTCCAGGCTACGAGCAGTACTTC
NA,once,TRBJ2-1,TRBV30,CAWSVEGYNEQFF,TGTGCCTGGAGTGTCGAGGGATACAATGAGCAGTTCTTC
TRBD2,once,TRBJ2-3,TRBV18,CASSPVGGSITDTQYF,TGTGCCAGCTCACCAGTGGGCGGGAGCATCACAGATACGCAGTATTTT
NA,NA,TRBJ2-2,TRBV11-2,CASSLSAMGTGELFF,TGTGCCAGCAGCCTTAGCGCTATGGGTACCGGGGAGCTGTTTTTT
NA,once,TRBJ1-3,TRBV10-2,CASSDGGNTIYF,TGCGCCAGCAGTGATGGTGGAAACACCATATATTTT
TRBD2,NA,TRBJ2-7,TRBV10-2,CASRGVAGVHEQYF,TGCGCCAGCAGAGGAGTAGCGGGAGTCCACGAGCAGTACTTC
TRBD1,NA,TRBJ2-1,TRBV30,CAWSPGTGINEQFF,TGTGCCTGGAGTCCCGGGACAGGGATTAATGAGCAGTTCTTC
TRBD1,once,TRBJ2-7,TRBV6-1,CASSGWTGVEQYF,TGTGCCAGCAGTGGCTGGACAGGGGTCGAGCAGTACTTC
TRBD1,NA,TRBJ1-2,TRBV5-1,CASSLGGTGQNYGYTF,TGCGCCAGCAGCTTGGGAGGTACGGGACAGAACTATGGCTACACCTTC
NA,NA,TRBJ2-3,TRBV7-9,CASSFSGTDTQYF,TGTGCCAGCAGCTTCTCGGGGACAGATACGCAGTATTTT
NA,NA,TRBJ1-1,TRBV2,CASSSYREAFF,TGTGCCAGCAGTTCATATCGAGAGGCTTTCTTT
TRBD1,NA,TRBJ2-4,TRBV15,CATSRPPGQGVIAKNIQYF,TGTGCCACCAGCAGACCCCCGGGACAGGGGGTTATAGCCAAAAACATTCAGTACTTC
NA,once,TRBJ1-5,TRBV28,CASTSPHEFPQPQHF,TGTGCCAGCACCTCTCCCCATGAATTCCCTCAGCCTCAGCATTTT
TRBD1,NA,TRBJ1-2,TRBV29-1,CSVRGQDYGYTF,TGCAGCGTTAGGGGGCAGGATTATGGCTACACCTTC
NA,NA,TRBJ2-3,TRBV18,CASSPPGRGTDTQYF,TGTGCCAGCTCACCGCCAGGGCGGGGCACAGATACGCAGTATTTT
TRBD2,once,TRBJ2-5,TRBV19,CASSGGGKAGVWETQYF,TGTGCCAGTTCTGGGGGGGGAAAAGCGGGAGTTTGGGAGACCCAGTACTTC
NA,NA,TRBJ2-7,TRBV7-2,CASSLTTGVRIEQYF,TGTGCCAGCAGCTTAACTACAGGCGTCCGCATCGAGCAGTACTTC
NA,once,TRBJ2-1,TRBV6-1,CASSDWTHQISSYNEQFF,TGTGCCAGCAGTGATTGGACACACCAGATAAGCTCCTACAATGAGCAGTTCTTC
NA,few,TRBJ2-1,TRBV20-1,CSPGNNEQFF,TGCAGTCCAGGAAACAATGAGCAGTTCTTC
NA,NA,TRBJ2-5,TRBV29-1,CSVAGLWVVSETQYF,TGCAGCGTTGCGGGACTTTGGGTGGTTTCTGAGACCCAGTACTTC
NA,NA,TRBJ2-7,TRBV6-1,CASRTSPYEQYF,TGTGCCAGCAGGACGAGTCCCTACGAGCAGTACTTC
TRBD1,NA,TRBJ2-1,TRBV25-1,CASSELARDRGDNEQFF,TGTGCCAGCAGTGAGCTGGCCCGGGACAGGGGAGACAATGAGCAGTTCTTC
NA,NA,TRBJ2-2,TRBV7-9,CASSLGPAGELFF,TGTGCCAGCAGCTTAGGGCCGGCCGGGGAGCTGTTTTTT
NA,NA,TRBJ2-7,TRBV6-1,CASTPPGRTPYEQYF,TGTGCCAGCACCCCACCGGGTCGTACTCCCTACGAGCAGTACTTC
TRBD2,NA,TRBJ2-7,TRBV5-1,CASREGAGNHGQYF,TGCGCCAGCAGGGAGGGAGCGGGAAACCACGGGCAGTACTTC
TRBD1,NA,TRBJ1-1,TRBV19,CASSKQGASTEAFF,TGTGCCAGTAGTAAACAGGGGGCGTCCACTGAAGCTTTCTTT
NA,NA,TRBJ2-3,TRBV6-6,CASRKGETSTDTQYF,TGTGCCAGCAGGAAAGGGGAAACTAGCACAGATACGCAGTATTTT
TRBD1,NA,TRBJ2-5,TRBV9,CASSVAIGQGQETQYF,TGTGCCAGCAGCGTAGCGATAGGACAGGGGCAAGAGACCCAGTACTTC